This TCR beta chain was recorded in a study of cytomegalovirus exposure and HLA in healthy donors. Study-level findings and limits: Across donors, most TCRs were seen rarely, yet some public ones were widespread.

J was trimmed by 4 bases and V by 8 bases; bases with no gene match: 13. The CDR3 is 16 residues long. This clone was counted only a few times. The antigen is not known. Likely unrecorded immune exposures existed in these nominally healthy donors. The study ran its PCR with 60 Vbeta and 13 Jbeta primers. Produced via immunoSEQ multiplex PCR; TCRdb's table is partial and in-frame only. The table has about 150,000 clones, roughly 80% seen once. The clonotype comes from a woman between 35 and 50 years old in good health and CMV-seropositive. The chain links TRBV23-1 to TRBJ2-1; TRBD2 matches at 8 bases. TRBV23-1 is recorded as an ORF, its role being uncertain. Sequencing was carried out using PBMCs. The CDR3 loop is CASGGTAGGDYNEQFF. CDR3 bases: TGCGCCAGCGGAGGGACGGCGGGGGGCGATTACAATGAGCAGTTCTTC.